The 32 T cell receptor beta chains below all came from one sample that was sequenced in a study of blood T cell repertoires in COVID-19. The assay was immunoSEQ multiplex PCR, and TCRdb's table has in-frame clones only and misses some. Among over 350,000 clones listed, roughly nine tenths were seen once. The sample taken for sequencing was PBMCs or T cells enriched from blood (not recorded which). The receptors come from a middle-aged woman who had been exposed to COVID-19.

The CDR3 is CASSPVKDERYEQYF. The CDR3 region has the DNA TGTGCCAGCAGCCCCGTCAAAGACGAGCGGTACGAGCAGTACTTC. V is TRBV7-2 and J is TRBJ2-7; weak D call: TRBD2 (5 bases). The CDR3 sequence is 15 residues long. V lost 5 bases, J lost 4 bases, and 18 bases lay in between. The germline CDR1 and CDR2 sequences are SGHTA and FQGNSA.

This chain joins TRBV7-6 and TRBJ2-3; 7 nucleotides align to TRBD1. With V trimmed by 3 bases and J by 7 bases, 4 bases remained unmatched. Germline lookup yields CDR1 SGHVS and CDR2 FNYEAQ. CDR3 length: 13 amino acids. CDR3 protein: CASSFEGAYTQYF. CDR3 DNA sequence: TGTGCCAGCAGCTTCGAGGGGGCGTATACGCAGTATTTT.

The chain carries TRBV11-2 and TRBJ2-4, with 7 bases matching TRBD2. CDR3 length: 17 residues. J gave up 2 bases and V 6 bases, and 13 bases lay outside the gene matches. The V gene's germline CDR1 is SGHAT and CDR2 FQNNGV. The CDR3 sequence: CASRVWGGEGSKNIQYF. DNA of the CDR3: TGTGCCAGCAGGGTCTGGGGGGGGGAAGGTTCCAAAAACATTCAGTACTTC.

The chain carries TRBV29-1 and TRBJ1-2; D perhaps matches TRBD1 (5 bases). Trimming left V 6 bases short and J 6 bases short, with 14 bases between. Germline assignment: CDR1 SQVTM and CDR2 ANQGSEA. This CDR3 has 12 amino acids. The CDR3 spells CSVYVVGHGYTF. CDR3 sequence (DNA): TGCAGCGTCTACGTTGTGGGGCATGGCTACACCTTC.

J is TRBJ2-1 and V is TRBV9; 13 nucleotides match TRBD2. This CDR3 spans 18 amino acids. The germline CDR1 and CDR2 sequences are SGDLS and YYNGEE. Unmatched junction bases numbered 9, after V lost 1 base and J lost 5 bases. CDR3 nucleotide sequence: TGTGCCAGCAGCGTAAGTCCCCCACTAGCGGGGGGGAACAATGAGCAGTTCTTC. Translating it yields CASSVSPPLAGGNNEQFF.

This chain connects TRBV7-8 to TRBJ1-5; D unresolved. Germline loops: CDR1 SGHVS, CDR2 FQNEAQ. Trimming took off 5 bases at V and 7 bases at J, with 12 bases between the two ends. The CDR3 spans 13 residues. The CDR3 DNA is TGTGCCAGCAGCCCCTTCACGGGGCAGCCCCAGCATTTT. As protein: CASSPFTGQPQHF.

The chain is built from TRBV30 and TRBJ1-1; possible D gene TRBD1, 6 bases. The germline CDR1 and CDR2 sequences are GTSNPN and SVGIG (reference sequence). There are 12 residues in the CDR3. V lost 5 bases and J lost 8, with 15 bases in between. The CDR3 sequence is CAWARATGEAFF. In DNA, the CDR3 is TGTGCCTGGGCCCGGGCCACAGGGGAAGCTTTCTTT. The full variable domain, completed using reference TRBV30 and TRBJ1-1, is SQTIHQWPATLVQPVGSPLSLECTVEGTSNPNLYWYRQAAGRGLQLLFYSVGIGQISSEVPQNLSASRPQDRQFILSSKKLLLSDSGFYLCAWARATGEAFFGQGTRLTVV.

This clone was seen once. This rearrangement joins TRBV18 to TRBJ1-1; D ambiguous. Germline lookup yields CDR1 KGHSH and CDR2 LQKENI. Trimming took 3 bases from V and 1 from J, leaving 9 bases between them. The CDR3 loop spans 14 amino acids. CDR3 amino acids: CASSPVEGNTEAFF. The CDR3, as DNA: TGTGCCAGCTCACCTGTCGAGGGGAACACTGAAGCTTTCTTT. The full variable domain, with the rest looked up from reference TRBV18 and TRBJ1-1, is NAGVMQNPRHLVRRRGQEARLRCSPMKGHSHVYWYRQLPEEGLKFMVYLQKENIIDESGMPKERFSAEFPKEGPSILRIQQVVRGDSAAYFCASSPVEGNTEAFFGQGTRLTVV.

The genes are TRBV30 and TRBJ2-1; D might be TRBD2 (6 bases). From germline, CDR1 is GTSNPN and CDR2 SVGIG (reference sequence). V was clipped by 3 bases and J by 9 bases, with 12 bases between them. The CDR3 spans 12 residues. The CDR3, as DNA: TGTGCCTGGAGAGGGAGAGCGGGTGAGCAGTTCTTC. Its translation: CAWRGRAGEQFF.

The chain has TRBV10-1 and TRBJ1-1; D is perhaps TRBD1 (6 bases). Germline-derived CDR1 and CDR2 are WNHNN and SYGVQD (reference sequence). V was pared by 2 bases and J by 3 bases, with 13 bases between. This CDR3 has 15 amino acids. Here the CDR3 DNA reads TGCGCCAGCAGTGAGGGGGGGGCGGTGGACACTGAAGCTTTCTTT. Encoded protein: CASSEGGAVDTEAFF.

The J gene is TRBJ2-2, the V gene TRBV6-2 or TRBV6-3; TRBD2 matches at 13 bases. Germline CDR1 is MNHEY and CDR2 is SVGEGT. This CDR3 comprises 18 residues. Germline trimming cut 2 bases from V and 8 bases from J; bases unmatched to any gene: 11. The CDR3 sequence: CASSYITGLAGVVGELFF. The CDR3 coding sequence is TGTGCCAGCAGTTACATCACCGGACTAGCGGGAGTAGTAGGGGAGCTGTTTTTT.

The chain is built from TRBV7-9 and TRBJ1-1; TRBD1 might be the D (5 bases). The ends were cut back, 4 bases at V and 8 bases at J, with 5 bases in the middle. The CDR3 is made up of 10 amino acids. Germline V CDR1 and CDR2: SEHNR, FQNEAQ (reference sequence). CDR3 in DNA: TGTGCCAGCAGCTCAGGGGAAGCTTTCTTT. It specifies CASSSGEAFF.

The rearrangement links TRBV7-2 to TRBJ2-2; a weak D match, TRBD1 (5 bases). The CDR3 contains 14 residues. Germline V gene sequence: CDR1 SGHTA, CDR2 FQGNSA. Deletions cut 5 bases from V and 6 bases from J, with 13 bases between. CDR3 region: CASSLYRSAGELFF. The CDR3 DNA is TGTGCCAGCAGCCTCTACAGGAGCGCCGGGGAGCTGTTTTTT. The complete variable domain, with remaining parts taken from reference TRBV7-2 and TRBJ2-2, reads GAGVSQSPSNKVTEKGKDVELRCDPISGHTALYWYRQSLGQGLEFLIYFQGNSAPDKSGLPSDRFSAERTGGSVSTLTIQRTQQEDSAVYLCASSLYRSAGELFFGEGSRLTVL.

The chain couples TRBV24-1 to TRBJ2-3; perhaps TRBD2 as D (5 bases). V gave up 4 bases and J gave up 0 bases, with 13 bases separating them. From germline, CDR1 is KGHDR and CDR2 SFDVKD. This CDR3 has 16 residues. CDR3 coding DNA: TGTGCCACCAGTGACCGGACCGGAGGTAGCACAGATACGCAGTATTTT. Translated, it gives CATSDRTGGSTDTQYF.

The chain links TRBV5-1 to TRBJ1-1; 7 bases line up with TRBD1. The junction had 6 bases not matched to a gene; V was cut back by 5 bases and J by 2 bases. The CDR3 runs 14 residues. The V gene's germline CDR1 is SGHRS and CDR2 YFSETQ. DNA for the CDR3: TGCGCCAGCAGTTTAGGGGGCCGCAACACTGAAGCTTTCTTT. It is translated as CASSLGGRNTEAFF.

The chain recombines TRBV10-3 with TRBJ1-2, with a tentative D call TRBD1 (5 bases). Trimming left V 7 bases short and J 2 bases short, with 17 bases between. The CDR3 length is 15 residues. Germline V lookup: CDR1 ENHRY, CDR2 SYGVKD. CDR3 coding DNA: TGTGCCATCACCGAGGAGGGTGGGGGGAACTATGGCTACACCTTC. Encoded protein: CAITEEGGGNYGYTF.

The chain employs TRBV19 and TRBJ1-1; possible D gene TRBD1, 6 bases. Trimming removed 7 bases at V and 0 bases at J, with 12 bases between. The CDR3 loop spans 14 amino acids. Germline CDR1 reads LNHDA; CDR2 reads SQIVND (reference sequence). CDR3 in DNA: TGTGCCAGTATACAGGACAGAATGAACACTGAAGCTTTCTTT. Translation gives CASIQDRMNTEAFF.

This clone appeared a few times. V gene TRBV6-5 combines with J gene TRBJ1-1; D not certain. The V gene lost 2 bases and the J gene lost 4 bases, with 2 bases spanning the gap. Germline loops: CDR1 MNHEY, CDR2 SVGAGI. The CDR3 spans 11 residues. CDR3 loop: CASSYRTEAFF. For the CDR3, the DNA is TGTGCCAGCAGTTACCGCACTGAAGCTTTCTTT.

The V call is TRBV18, the J call TRBJ2-1; TRBD1 matches at 7 bases. The length of the CDR3 is 17 residues. Germline lookup yields CDR1 KGHSH and CDR2 LQKENI. The V segment lost 2 bases and the J segment 7 bases; nucleotides outside the gene matches: 14. CDR3 coding DNA: TGTGCCAGCTCACCAAAGCATGCCGACAGGGTTAAGAATGAGCAGTTCTTC. It specifies CASSPKHADRVKNEQFF.

V gene TRBV9 combines with J gene TRBJ2-2; TRBD1 is a possible D gene (5 bases). Trimming stripped 0 bases from V and 2 bases from J, with 14 bases between. The CDR3 contains 17 residues. Germline V lookup: CDR1 SGDLS, CDR2 YYNGEE. CDR3 amino acids: CASSVAKGLRNTGELFF. Written as DNA, the CDR3 is TGTGCCAGCAGCGTAGCGAAGGGGCTACGAAACACCGGGGAGCTGTTTTTT.

The chain couples TRBV7-9 to TRBJ2-1; 9 bases fit TRBD2. This CDR3 contains 18 residues. Germline values: CDR1 SEHNR, CDR2 FQNEAQ (reference sequence). The trim removed 0 bases at V and 6 bases at J, leaving 12 bases unmatched. CDR3 sequence reads: CASSLAQGGGRGLNEQFF. Here the CDR3 DNA reads TGTGCCAGCAGCTTAGCGCAAGGTGGCGGGAGGGGACTCAATGAGCAGTTCTTC.

This clone was recorded only once. The chain uses TRBV2 and TRBJ1-3, with 7 positions matching TRBD1. This CDR3 has 16 residues. The V segment lost 5 bases and the J segment 0 bases; nucleotides outside the gene matches: 7. Germline CDR1 is SNHLY and CDR2 is FYNNEI. The CDR3 DNA is TGTGCCAGCAGTTCAGGGGGACCCAACTCTGGAAACACCATATATTTT. It yields the protein CASSSGGPNSGNTIYF.

This chain connects TRBV14 to TRBJ2-5, with D maybe TRBD1 (5 bases). The germline V gene encodes CDR1 SGHDN and CDR2 FVKESK. With 4 bases removed from V and 2 bases from J, the gap between germline ends came to 8 bases. This CDR3 spans 13 amino acids. DNA for the CDR3: TGTGCCAGCAGCCCGACAGTTCAAGAGACCCAGTACTTC. Its protein is CASSPTVQETQYF.

This chain links TRBV29-1 with TRBJ1-3, with D perhaps matching TRBD1 (6 bases). Trimming took 1 base from V and 2 from J, leaving 9 bases between them. The CDR3 consists of 14 residues. Germline assignment: CDR1 SQVTM and CDR2 ANQGSEA. CDR3 coding DNA: TGCAGCGTTGAAGTGGGGACAACTGGAAACACCATATATTTT. Residues: CSVEVGTTGNTIYF.

The chain carries TRBV7-2 and TRBJ2-1; TRBD2 aligns across 9 bases. Germline V gene sequence: CDR1 SGHTA, CDR2 FQGNSA. CDR3 length: 16 residues. The V and J ends lost 1 base and 7 bases, in that order; junction bases with no gene match: 8. CDR3 DNA: TGTGCCAGCAGCTTAGAGGGTAGCGGGAGTATGAATGAGCAGTTCTTC. This translates into CASSLEGSGSMNEQFF.

The V and J genes are TRBV5-1 and TRBJ2-3, with 7 bases fitting TRBD2. J gave up 3 bases and V 4 bases, and 11 bases lay outside the gene matches. CDR3 length: 16 residues. Germline V gene data show CDR1 as SGHRS and CDR2 as YFSETQ. The chain's CDR3 is CASSPTGTKRTDTQYF. The CDR3 DNA follows: TGCGCCAGCAGCCCCACCGGGACTAAAAGGACAGATACGCAGTATTTT.

The chain carries TRBV2 and TRBJ2-1; 10 bases are shared with TRBD1. V shed 8 bases, J shed 6 bases, and the junction held 10 bases outside the gene matches. Germline V gene data show CDR1 as SNHLY and CDR2 as FYNNEI. The CDR3 totals 15 residues. The CDR3 DNA sequence: TGTGCCAGCTTTCGGGACAGGGGCAGGGGCAATGAGCAGTTCTTC. Translation gives CASFRDRGRGNEQFF.

Comments on this clone: At one boundary the junction diverges from the germline segment, which might be a read error. The CDR3 reads CASSYIQEKYF. CDR3 bases: TGTGCCAGCAGCTATATACAGGAGAAGTACTTC. The chain links TRBV12-3 or TRBV12-4 to TRBJ1-2; a weak D match, TRBD1 (5 bases). The CDR3 extends over 11 amino acids.

This clone was detected only once. This chain links TRBV2 with TRBJ1-1; a possible D gene is TRBD1 (5 bases). V lost 8 bases and J lost 2, with 12 bases in between. This CDR3 is 13 amino acids long. From germline, CDR1 is SNHLY and CDR2 FYNNEI. The CDR3 coding sequence is TGTGCCAGCCTGGGGCCCTCAAACACTGAAGCTTTCTTT. The encoded protein is CASLGPSNTEAFF.

This clone came up once. This chain links TRBV7-3 with TRBJ2-7, with a possible D match to TRBD1 (5 bases). Trimming pared 11 bases from V and 2 bases from J, leaving 16 bases between. This CDR3 region has 13 residues. CDR1 is SGHTA and CDR2 is FQGTGA in the germline V gene. CDR3 in DNA: TGTGCCCCCCGGCCAGGGAACACCTACGAGCAGTACTTC. Its protein product is CAPRPGNTYEQYF.

The V gene is TRBV19, the J gene TRBJ1-5; D might be TRBD1 (5 bases). The ends were cut back, 5 bases at V and 2 bases at J, with 13 bases in the middle. CDR3 size: 15 residues. CDR1 is LNHDA and CDR2 is SQIVND in the germline V gene (reference sequence). CDR3 coding DNA: TGTGCCAGTAGTTCCGGTGAGACAGGCAATCAGCCCCAGCATTTT. Translating it yields CASSSGETGNQPQHF. The full variable domain, with the rest looked up from reference TRBV19 and TRBJ1-5, is DGGITQSPKYLFRKEGQNVTLSCEQNLNHDAMYWYRQDPGQGLRLIYYSQIVNDFQKGDIAEGYSVSREKKESFPLTVTSAQKNPTAFYLCASSSGETGNQPQHFGDGTRLSIL.

This clone was recorded once. The rearrangement joins TRBV29-1 to TRBJ2-3; D is perhaps TRBD1 (7 bases). This CDR3 contains 14 residues. CDR1 and CDR2 from the germline V gene are SQVTM and ANQGSEA. Trimming cost V 3 bases and J 2 bases, with 12 bases left between them. The CDR3 reads CSVEGGQNTDTQYF. As DNA, the CDR3 is TGCAGCGTTGAGGGGGGACAGAACACAGATACGCAGTATTTT.